This TCR beta chain originates from a study of blood T cell repertoires in COVID-19. Across the whole study: The United States, Italy and Spain supplied acute and convalescent COVID-19 samples. Sample material is recorded as cDNA or gDNA derived from T cells, B-cell-depleted T cells, or PBMCs.

Profiled with immunoSEQ multiplex PCR; TCRdb holds only in-frame clones, not every one. The sample lists approximately 200,000 clones; around 86% were seen once. The CDR3 has 14 residues. CDR1 and CDR2 from the germline V gene are LNHDA and SQIVND (reference sequence). The V and J ends lost 7 bases and 7 bases respectively, with 16 bases between them. The TCR originated in a man aged 25 to 40 in a cohort exposed to, infected with or recovered from COVID-19 (not recorded which). The sample was PBMCs or T cells enriched from blood (not recorded which). This sequence joins TRBV19 and TRBJ1-4; no clear D. CDR3 loop: CASTGRQNVEKLFF. The CDR3 bases are TGTGCCAGTACGGGTCGGCAGAATGTTGAAAAACTGTTTTTT.